The clone carrying this T cell receptor (beta chain) was observed a handful of times. An end of the junction differs from the germline gene, which may be a read error. TCR beta VDJ and CDR3 profiling used genomic DNA as template. One entry per CDR3 protein, called by TCRdb with MiXCR from the reads. The profile shows fewer than 100,000 distinct CDR3 sequences, roughly half of them singletons. The CDR3 is 11 residues long. CDR1 is ENHRY and CDR2 is SYGVKD in the germline V gene. This specimen comes from a study of CD8+CD57+ T cells in acquired aplastic anemia. The sequence derives from a human donor in good health, serving as a control. The sample was sorted CD4+, CD8+, or CD8+CD57+ T cells (not recorded which) from PBMCs. This chain joins TRBV10-3 and TRBJ2-7, with TRBD2 matching over 7 bases. In DNA form, the CDR3 reads TGTGCCATCAGTGAGGCGGGGGACCCAGTTTTC. It yields the protein CAISEAGDPVF.